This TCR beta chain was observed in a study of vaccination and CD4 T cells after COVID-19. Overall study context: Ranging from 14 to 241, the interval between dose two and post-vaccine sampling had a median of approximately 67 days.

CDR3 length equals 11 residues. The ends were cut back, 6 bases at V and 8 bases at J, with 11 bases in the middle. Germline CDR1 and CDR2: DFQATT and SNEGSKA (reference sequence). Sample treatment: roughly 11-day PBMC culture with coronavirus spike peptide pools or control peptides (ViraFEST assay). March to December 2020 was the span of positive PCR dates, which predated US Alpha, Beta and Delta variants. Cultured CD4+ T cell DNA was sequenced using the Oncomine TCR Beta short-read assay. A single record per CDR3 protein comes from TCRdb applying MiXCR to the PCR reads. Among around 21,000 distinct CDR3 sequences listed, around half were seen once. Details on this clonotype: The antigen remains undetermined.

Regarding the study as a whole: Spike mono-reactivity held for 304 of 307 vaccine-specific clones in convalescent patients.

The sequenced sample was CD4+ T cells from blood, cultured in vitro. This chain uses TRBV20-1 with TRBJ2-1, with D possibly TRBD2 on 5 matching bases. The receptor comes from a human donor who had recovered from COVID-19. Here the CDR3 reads CSASLGDEQFF. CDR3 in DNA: TGCAGTGCCTCACTCGGGGATGAGCAGTTCTTC.